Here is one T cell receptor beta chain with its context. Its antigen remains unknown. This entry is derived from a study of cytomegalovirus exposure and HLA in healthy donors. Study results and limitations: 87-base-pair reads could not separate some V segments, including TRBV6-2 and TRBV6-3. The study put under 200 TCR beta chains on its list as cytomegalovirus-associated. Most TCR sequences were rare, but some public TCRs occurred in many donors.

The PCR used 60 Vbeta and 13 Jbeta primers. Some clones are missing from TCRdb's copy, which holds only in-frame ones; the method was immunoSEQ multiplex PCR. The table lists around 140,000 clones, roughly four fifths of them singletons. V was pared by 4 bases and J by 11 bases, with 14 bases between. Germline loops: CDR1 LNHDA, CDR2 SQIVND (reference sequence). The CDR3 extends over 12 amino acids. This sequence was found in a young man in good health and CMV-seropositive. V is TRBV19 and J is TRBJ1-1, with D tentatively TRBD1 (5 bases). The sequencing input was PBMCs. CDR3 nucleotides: TGTGCCAGTAGTAAGTTGGGGCAGGAGGCTTTCTTT. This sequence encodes CASSKLGQEAFF.